This T cell receptor beta chain was sequenced during a study of cytotoxic CD8 clonotypes in ibrutinib-treated CLL. Study summary: With a range of 6 to 36, the median treatment time before response samples were taken was more than nine months. Study-wide points: Public clonotypes were rare and shrank or held steady on treatment. Clonality grew at ibrutinib response; at progression, it decreased back toward baseline.

In the case of this clone: Its antigen is unidentified.

V was shortened by 1 base and J by 3 bases, with 17 bases between the two germline ends. Germline assignment: CDR1 SGHNT and CDR2 YENEEA. The CDR3 length is 17 residues. Researchers set a sequencing depth target of 1 in 200,000 to 1 in 1 million T cells. Assay used: immunoSEQ multiplex PCR; TCRdb lists only in-frame clones, some missing. The top ten clones hold roughly 3% of a sample with roughly 150,000 clones, roughly 88% of them seen once. This receptor was obtained from a human donor with chronic lymphocytic leukemia. The V call is TRBV11-3, the J call TRBJ2-3; no definite D call. The specimen comprised PBMCs, sampled at disease progression, from a patient treated with ibrutinib. DNA for the CDR3: TGTGCCAGCAGCTTAGGCGGCAGCCCTTTCGGAACAGATACGCAGTATTTT. Amino acids: CASSLGGSPFGTDTQYF.